The sample holds many counts of the clone carrying this TCR beta chain. Its antigen is not known. The sample is drawn from a study of T-cell memory formation after mild COVID-19. Background on the study: Most TCR clusters belonged to a single donor. Study observations and caveats: CD8+ contracting clones occupied EMRA, while CD4+ ones occupied mainly CM and EM.

TCR alpha and TCR beta cDNA libraries carrying sample barcodes and UMIs came from 5'RACE with constant-segment primers. TCRdb reprocessed the 5' RACE reads with MiXCR, giving one entry per CDR3 protein. The sample has 250,000 to 300,000 distinct CDR3 sequences, 16% seen once; the top ten hold 22%. CDR3 size: 15 residues. Trimming removed 4 bases at V and 2 bases at J, with 15 bases between. The chain links TRBV12-3 or TRBV12-4 to TRBJ2-7; D possibly corresponds to TRBD1 (6 bases). The receptor was isolated from a man between 18 and 29 years old who had mild COVID-19 (a few samples of this study predate the infection). Cell type and time point are not known. The sequencing input was PBMCs or a T cell subset sorted from them (not recorded which). The CDR3 nucleotides are TGTGCCAGCAGTTCAAAGGACAGAGGAACCTACGAGCAGTACTTC. This gives the protein CASSSKDRGTYEQYF.